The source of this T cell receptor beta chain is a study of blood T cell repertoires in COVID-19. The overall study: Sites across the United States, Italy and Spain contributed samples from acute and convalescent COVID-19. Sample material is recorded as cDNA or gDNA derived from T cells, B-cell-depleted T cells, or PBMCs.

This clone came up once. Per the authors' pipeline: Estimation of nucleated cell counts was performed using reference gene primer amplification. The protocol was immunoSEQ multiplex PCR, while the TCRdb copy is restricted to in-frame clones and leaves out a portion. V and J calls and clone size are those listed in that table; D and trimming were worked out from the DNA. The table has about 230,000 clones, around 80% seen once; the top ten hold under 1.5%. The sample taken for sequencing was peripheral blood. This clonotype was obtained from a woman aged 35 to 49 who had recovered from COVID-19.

The CDR3 loop reads CASTGGSGGNSPLHF. CDR3 in DNA: TGTGCCAGCACGGGAGGGTCAGGGGGAAATTCACCCCTCCACTTT. The J gene is TRBJ1-6, the V gene TRBV6-5; TRBD1 agrees at 7 bases. J gave up 7 bases and V 7 bases, and 10 bases lay outside the gene matches. Looked up from germline, CDR1 is MNHEY and CDR2 is SVGAGI. The CDR3 covers 15 residues.